Given below is one T cell receptor (beta chain) in context. Through 5' RACE with UMI labels, the TRB cDNA libraries were prepared. No DNA is given; TCRdb re-called the 5' RACE reads and lists each CDR3 protein once. The sample holds 23,000 or so distinct CDR3 sequences. Per the germline V gene, CDR1 is SQVTM and CDR2 is ANQGSEA. The CDR3 covers 12 residues. This record belongs to a study of CXCR3-negative and CXCR3-positive naive CD8 T cells. The chain combines TRBV29-1 with TRBJ2-7; TCRdb picks TRBD1, but there is no DNA to check that call. Sequences were obtained from naive CXCR3- CD8+ T cells from blood. The subset denotes: CD45RO-CCR7+CD27+CD95- naive CD8+ T cells lacking CXCR3 (TNR3-). This receptor was obtained from a human donor in good health. Some clones in this sample may be carry-over from other donors' samples. The CDR3 loop is CSGGDRGDEQYF.